One and the same sample provided the 11 T cell receptor beta chains below, sequenced in a study of OX40 agonist ivuxolimab in advanced cancers. Assay used: immunoSEQ multiplex PCR; TCRdb lists only in-frame clones, some missing. Seen here are 26,000 or so clones, 88% observed once, and the top ten hold around a fifth. This specimen consisted of CD4+ or CD8+ T cells sorted from blood, obtained in a trial of the OX40 agonist ivuxolimab. Source of these receptors: an adult with an advanced solid tumor such as melanoma, head and neck, liver or kidney cancer.

As to this clone: With only one base between it and a far larger clone, this is likely a read error. The genes are TRBV25-1 and TRBJ2-3, with TRBD1 matching 10 bases. The junction had 1 base not matched to a gene; V was cut back by 3 bases and J by 1 base. The CDR3 totals 15 residues. CDR1 and CDR2 from the germline V gene are MGHDK and SYGVNS. CDR3 DNA sequence: TGTGCCAGCAGTGACGGGACAGGGGGCACAGATACGCAGTATTTT. Protein: CASSDGTGGTDTQYF. The full variable domain, its missing parts supplied by reference TRBV25-1 and TRBJ2-3, is EADIYQTPRYLVIGTGKKITLECSQTMGHDKMYWYQQDPGMELHLIHYSYGVNSTEKGDLSSESTVSRIRTEHFPLTLESARPSHTSQYLCASSDGTGGTDTQYFGPGTRLTVL.

The chain couples TRBV7-9 to TRBJ2-7; D is undetermined. Germline CDR1 and CDR2: SEHNR and FQNEAQ (reference sequence). The CDR3 has 13 amino acids. V lost 5 bases and J 2 bases, leaving 10 bases between the germline ends. This CDR3 reads CASSRKDTYEQYF. The CDR3 DNA reads TGTGCCAGCAGCCGTAAGGATACCTACGAGCAGTACTTC.

The rearrangement joins TRBV27 to TRBJ2-5; the D is unclear. V lost 2 bases and J 4 bases, leaving 5 bases between the germline ends. This CDR3 spans 12 amino acids. Germline values: CDR1 MNHEY, CDR2 SMNVEV (reference sequence). The CDR3 coding sequence is TGTGCCAGCAGTTTAGTGGGAGAGACCCAGTACTTC. Amino acids: CASSLVGETQYF.

The chain carries TRBV4-3 and TRBJ2-3, with TRBD2 identical over 8 bases. Germline V gene sequence: CDR1 LGHNA, CDR2 YSLEER. Losses at the gene ends were 0 bases for V and 2 bases for J; bases not matched to a gene: 4. The CDR3 consists of 16 residues. CDR3 DNA sequence: TGCGCCAGCAGCCAAGATACTAGCGGTTACACAGATACGCAGTATTTT. Its translation is CASSQDTSGYTDTQYF.

This clone has a handful of counts. The gene calls are TRBV9 and TRBJ2-6; no definite D call. CDR3 length: 14 residues. Germline CDR1 is SGDLS and CDR2 is YYNGEE. The V gene lost 3 bases and the J gene lost 5 bases, with 9 bases spanning the gap. Written as DNA, the CDR3 is TGTGCCAGCAGCGGTGGAGTGAGGGCCAACGTCCTGACTTTC. Translating it yields CASSGGVRANVLTF.

This chain links TRBV7-3 with TRBJ1-2; possible D gene TRBD1, 5 bases. Germline V gene sequence: CDR1 SGHTA, CDR2 FQGTGA. The CDR3 contains 15 residues. Trimming stripped 5 bases from V and 4 bases from J, with 17 bases between. Here the CDR3 DNA reads TGTGCCAGCAGCCGATGGGACGTTGTCGGCTATGGCTACACCTTC. Amino acid sequence: CASSRWDVVGYGYTF.

The chain is built from TRBV14 and TRBJ1-2; a possible D gene is TRBD1 (6 bases). V was shortened by 0 bases and J by 6 bases, with 17 bases between the two germline ends. The CDR3 consists of 16 residues. Germline assignment: CDR1 SGHDN and CDR2 FVKESK. The CDR3 spells CASSQDIRGQTHGYTF. The CDR3 DNA follows: TGTGCCAGCAGCCAAGATATTCGAGGACAGACTCATGGCTACACCTTC.

This chain links TRBV27 with TRBJ1-6, with 12 nucleotides matching TRBD1. The germline CDR1 and CDR2 sequences are MNHEY and SMNVEV (reference sequence). Trimming cost V 4 bases and J 9 bases; bases outside gene matches: 4. The CDR3 sequence is 15 residues long. This CDR3 is CASSSGQGAGSPLHF. The CDR3 DNA reads as TGTGCCAGCAGTTCGGGACAGGGGGCCGGTTCACCCCTCCACTTT.

The chain is built from TRBV5-6 and TRBJ2-7; 7 nucleotides align to TRBD1. Per the germline V gene, CDR1 is SGHDT and CDR2 is YYEEEE. Losses at the gene ends were 3 bases for V and 2 bases for J; bases not matched to a gene: 8. This CDR3 region has 15 residues. CDR3 region: CASSSLTGSAYEQYF. CDR3 sequence (DNA): TGTGCCAGCAGCTCCCTGACAGGGTCCGCCTACGAGCAGTACTTC.

This chain joins TRBV27 and TRBJ2-2; D remains unclear. Between the trimmed V and J ends, which lost 3 bases and 5 bases, there was a span of 10 bases. This CDR3 spans 14 amino acids. The germline CDR1 and CDR2 sequences are MNHEY and SMNVEV (reference sequence). CDR3: CASSFSFGTGELFF. CDR3 sequence (DNA): TGTGCCAGCAGTTTTAGTTTTGGGACCGGGGAGCTGTTTTTT.

J is TRBJ1-1 and V is TRBV27; a weak D match, TRBD1 (5 bases). The CDR3 covers 14 residues. From germline, CDR1 is MNHEY and CDR2 SMNVEV (reference sequence). Trimming cost V 3 bases and J 1 base, with 9 bases left between them. Here the CDR3 reads CASSFRGGNTEAFF. CDR3 DNA sequence: TGTGCCAGCAGTTTTCGGGGGGGGAACACTGAAGCTTTCTTT.